This T cell receptor beta chain appears in the sequencing data of a study of CD8 T cells in ankylosing spondylitis. One entry per CDR3 protein, called by TCRdb with MiXCR from the 5' RACE reads. The top ten clones hold under 4% of a sample with some 300,000 distinct CDR3 sequences, 20% of them seen once. Trimming cost V 6 bases and J 5 bases, with 11 bases left between them. Germline V gives CDR1 DFQATT, CDR2 SNEGSKA (reference sequence). The CDR3 runs to 11 residues. V usage is TRBV20-1 and J usage is TRBJ2-7, with D perhaps TRBD1 (6 bases). This TCR was recovered from a female donor with ankylosing spondylitis or in good health (not recorded which). Sequenced input: blood, either unsorted or a sorted T cell fraction (not recorded which). CDR3 protein: CSAGQPNEQYF. DNA of the CDR3: TGCAGTGCAGGACAGCCAAACGAGCAGTACTTC.